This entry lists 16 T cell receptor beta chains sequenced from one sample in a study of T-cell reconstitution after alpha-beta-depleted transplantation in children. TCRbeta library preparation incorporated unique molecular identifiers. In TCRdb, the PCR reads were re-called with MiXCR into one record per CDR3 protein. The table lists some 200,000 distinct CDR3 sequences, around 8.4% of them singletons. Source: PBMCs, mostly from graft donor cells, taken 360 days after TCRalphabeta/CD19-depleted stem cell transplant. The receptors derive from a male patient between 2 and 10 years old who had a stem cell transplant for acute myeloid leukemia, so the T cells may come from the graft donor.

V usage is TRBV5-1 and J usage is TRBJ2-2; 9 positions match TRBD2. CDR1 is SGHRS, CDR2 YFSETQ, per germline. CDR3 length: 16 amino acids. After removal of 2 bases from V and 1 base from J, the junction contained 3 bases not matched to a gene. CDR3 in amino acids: CASSLIAGVNTGELFF. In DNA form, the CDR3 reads TGCGCCAGCAGCTTAATAGCGGGGGTGAACACCGGGGAGCTGTTTTTT.

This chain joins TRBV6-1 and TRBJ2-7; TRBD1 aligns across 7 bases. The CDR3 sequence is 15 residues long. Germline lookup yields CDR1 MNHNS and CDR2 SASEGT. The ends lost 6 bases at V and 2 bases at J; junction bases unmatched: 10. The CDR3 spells CASRQRPGQPYEQYV. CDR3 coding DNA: TGTGCCAGCAGACAAAGGCCGGGACAGCCCTACGAGCAGTACGTC.

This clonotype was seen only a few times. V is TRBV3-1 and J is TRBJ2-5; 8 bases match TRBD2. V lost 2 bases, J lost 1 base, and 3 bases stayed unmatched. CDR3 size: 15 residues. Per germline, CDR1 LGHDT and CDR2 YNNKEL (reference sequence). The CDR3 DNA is TGTGCCAGCAGCCAAATAGCGGGGTTCCAAGAGACCCAGTACTTC. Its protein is CASSQIAGFQETQYF.

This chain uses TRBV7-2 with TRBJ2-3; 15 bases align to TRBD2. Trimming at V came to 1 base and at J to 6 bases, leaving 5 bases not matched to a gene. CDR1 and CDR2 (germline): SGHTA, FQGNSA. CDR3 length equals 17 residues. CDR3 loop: CASSLVGTSGGYDTQYF. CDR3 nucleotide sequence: TGTGCCAGCAGCTTAGTAGGGACTAGCGGGGGGTACGATACGCAGTATTTT.

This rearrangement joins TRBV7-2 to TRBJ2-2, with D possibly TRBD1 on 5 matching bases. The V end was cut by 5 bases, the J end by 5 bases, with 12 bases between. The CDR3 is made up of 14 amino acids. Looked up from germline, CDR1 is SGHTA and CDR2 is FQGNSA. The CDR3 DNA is TGTGCCAGCAGCCCTCGACAGAGAACCGGGGAGCTGTTTTTT. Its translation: CASSPRQRTGELFF.

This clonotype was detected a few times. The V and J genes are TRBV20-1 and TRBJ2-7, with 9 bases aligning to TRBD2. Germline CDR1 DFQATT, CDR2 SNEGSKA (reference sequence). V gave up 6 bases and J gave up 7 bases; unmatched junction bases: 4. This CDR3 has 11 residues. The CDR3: CSAQTSGEQYF. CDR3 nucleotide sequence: TGCAGTGCCCAGACTAGCGGTGAGCAGTACTTC.

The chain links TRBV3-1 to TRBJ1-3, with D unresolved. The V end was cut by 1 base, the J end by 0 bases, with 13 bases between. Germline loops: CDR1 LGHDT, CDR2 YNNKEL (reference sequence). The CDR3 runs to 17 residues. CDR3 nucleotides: TGTGCCAGCAGCCAAGCGCCGACAACTAGCTCTGGAAACACCATATATTTT. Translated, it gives CASSQAPTTSSGNTIYF.

CDR3 in DNA: TGTGCCAGCAGCTACGACAGGTGGGTGGACGAGCAGTACTTC. It is translated as CASSYDRWVDEQYF. The chain uses TRBV7-9 and TRBJ2-7, with a tentative D call TRBD1 (6 bases). In germline, CDR1 is SEHNR, CDR2 FQNEAQ (reference sequence). The V end was cut by 4 bases, the J end by 5 bases, with 15 bases between. This CDR3 comprises 14 residues.

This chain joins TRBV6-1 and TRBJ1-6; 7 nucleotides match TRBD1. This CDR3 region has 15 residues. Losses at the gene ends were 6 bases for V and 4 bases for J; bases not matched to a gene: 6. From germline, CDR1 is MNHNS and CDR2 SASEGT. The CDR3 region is CASRTGTEYNSPLHF. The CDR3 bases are TGTGCCAGCAGGACCGGGACAGAGTATAATTCACCCCTCCACTTT.

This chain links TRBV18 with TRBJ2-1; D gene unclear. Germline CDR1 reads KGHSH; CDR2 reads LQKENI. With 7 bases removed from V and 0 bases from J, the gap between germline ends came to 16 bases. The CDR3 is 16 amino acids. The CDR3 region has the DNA TGTGCCAGCTTACGTCGCGCGGCAAGCTCCTACAATGAGCAGTTCTTC. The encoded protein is CASLRRAASSYNEQFF.

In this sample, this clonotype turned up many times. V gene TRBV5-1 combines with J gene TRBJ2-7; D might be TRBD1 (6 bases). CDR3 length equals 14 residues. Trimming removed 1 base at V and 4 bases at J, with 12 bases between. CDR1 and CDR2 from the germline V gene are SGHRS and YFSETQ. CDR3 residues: CASSLRGQEYEQYF. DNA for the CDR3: TGCGCCAGCAGCTTGAGGGGACAAGAATACGAGCAGTACTTC.

CDR3 DNA: TGCGCCAGCAGTCGGTTAGGGGTCCGCGCAACTAATGAAAAACTGTTTTTT. Its protein is CASSRLGVRATNEKLFF. This chain joins TRBV23-1 and TRBJ1-4; D may be TRBD1 (5 bases). TRBV23-1 is classed as an ORF, of uncertain function. This CDR3 is 17 amino acids long. V lost 4 bases to trimming and J lost 0 bases, with 15 bases between them.

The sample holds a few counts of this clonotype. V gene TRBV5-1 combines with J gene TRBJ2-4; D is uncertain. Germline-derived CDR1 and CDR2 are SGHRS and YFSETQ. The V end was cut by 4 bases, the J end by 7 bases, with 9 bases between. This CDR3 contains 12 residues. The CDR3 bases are TGCGCCAGCAGCCCCGTCGGGAACATTCAGTACTTC. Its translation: CASSPVGNIQYF.

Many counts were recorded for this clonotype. The CDR3, as DNA: TGCAGTGCTAGGTCCTCGGATCTGGGGAGCGCAGATACGCAGTATTTT. Translating gives CSARSSDLGSADTQYF. The chain employs TRBV20-1 and TRBJ2-3; TRBD2 might be the D (5 bases). The V end lost 3 bases, the J end lost 4 bases, and 20 bases lay between the germline ends. This CDR3 spans 16 amino acids. Germline CDR1 DFQATT, CDR2 SNEGSKA (reference sequence).

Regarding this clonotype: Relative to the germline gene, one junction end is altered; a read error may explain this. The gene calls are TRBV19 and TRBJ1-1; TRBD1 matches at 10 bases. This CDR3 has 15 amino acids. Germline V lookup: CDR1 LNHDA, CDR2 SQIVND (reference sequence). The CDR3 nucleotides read TGTGCCAGTAGTAGACAGGGGGCTGTGAACCCTGAAGCTTTCTTT. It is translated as CASSRQGAVNPEAFF.

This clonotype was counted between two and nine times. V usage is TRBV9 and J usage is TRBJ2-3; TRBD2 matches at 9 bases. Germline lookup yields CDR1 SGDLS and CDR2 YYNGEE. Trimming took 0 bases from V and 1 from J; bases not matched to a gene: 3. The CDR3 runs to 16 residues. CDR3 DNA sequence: TGTGCCAGCAGCGTAGCTCCTAGCGGGGGCACAGATACGCAGTATTTT. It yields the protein CASSVAPSGGTDTQYF.